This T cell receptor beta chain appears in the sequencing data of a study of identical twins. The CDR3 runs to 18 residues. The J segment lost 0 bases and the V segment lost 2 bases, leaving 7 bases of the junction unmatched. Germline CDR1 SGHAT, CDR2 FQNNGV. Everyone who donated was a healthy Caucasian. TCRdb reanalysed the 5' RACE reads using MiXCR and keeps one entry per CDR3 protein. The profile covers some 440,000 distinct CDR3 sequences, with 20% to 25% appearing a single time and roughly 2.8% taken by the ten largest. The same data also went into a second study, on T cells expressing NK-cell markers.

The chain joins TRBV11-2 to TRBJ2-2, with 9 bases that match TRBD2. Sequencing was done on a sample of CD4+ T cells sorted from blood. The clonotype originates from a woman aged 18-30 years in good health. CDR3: CASSLRPLAGPNTGELFF. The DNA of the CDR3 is TGTGCCAGCAGCTTAAGACCTCTAGCGGGACCGAACACCGGGGAGCTGTTTTTT.